The 6 T cell receptor beta chains listed next were all sequenced from one sample in a study of breast tumors, draining lymph nodes, adjacent tissues. The lymph nodes were axillary draining lymph nodes from breast cancer patients. One entry per CDR3 protein, called by TCRdb with MiXCR from the multiplex PCR reads. The sample contains roughly 120,000 distinct CDR3 sequences, about 20% of which appear only once. The sequencing input was axillary lymph node tissue. Receptors were obtained from a female donor with breast cancer. Some clones in this sample may be carry-over from other donors' samples.

This clonotype was observed a few times. In DNA form, the CDR3 reads TGTGCCAGCAGCCCCTTCCGACGCGGGAGGGCTGCCAATGAGCAGTTCTTC. It is translated as CASSPFRRGRAANEQFF. The rearrangement uses TRBV28 and TRBJ2-1, with 9 nucleotides matching TRBD2. The CDR3 sequence is 17 residues long. V shed 6 bases, J shed 6 bases, and the junction held 15 bases outside the gene matches. Germline values: CDR1 MDHEN, CDR2 SYDVKM.

Turning to this clonotype: This sequence may be a read error, since a much larger clone differs from it by one base. V usage is TRBV20-1 and J usage is TRBJ2-3; 11 positions match TRBD2. There are 15 residues in the CDR3. CDR1 and CDR2 (germline): DFQATT, SNEGSKA (reference sequence). The CDR3 region is CGVLAGGPISDTQYF. The CDR3 DNA is TGCGGTGTTTTAGCGGGAGGGCCAATATCGGATACGCAGTATTTT.

Remarks on this clonotype: One base away lies a much larger clone, so this may be a sequencing read error. This sequence joins TRBV6-1 and TRBJ2-1; D not certain. This CDR3 has 12 residues. Germline V gives CDR1 MNHNS, CDR2 SASEGT. The DNA of the CDR3 is TGTGCCAGCCAATTCTTATACAATGAGCATTTCTTC. The encoded protein is CASQFLYNEHFF.

The CDR3 region is CASSDREGTEAFF. The CDR3 DNA reads TGTGCCAGCTCAGACAGGGAGGGCACTGAAGCTTTCTTT. The chain joins TRBV18 to TRBJ1-1; 7 positions match TRBD1. The germline gives CDR1 KGHSH, CDR2 LQKENI. The CDR3 sequence is 13 residues long. The ends lost 5 bases at V and 4 bases at J; junction bases unmatched: 4.

A remark on this clonotype: It may be a read error: a sequence one base away is much more abundant. V usage is TRBV7-2 and J usage is TRBJ1-2; 7 nucleotides line up with TRBD1. The CDR3 extends over 15 amino acids. Germline CDR1 and CDR2: SGHTA and FQGNSA. The CDR3 is CVSSPQTGNNYGYTF. For the CDR3, the DNA is TGTGTCAGCAGCCCCCAGACAGGGAACAACTATGGCTACACCTTC.

In regard to this clonotype: One junction end does not reproduce the germline sequence, and a read error may be involved. This sequence joins TRBV12-3 or TRBV12-4 and TRBJ1-3; 8 bases map to TRBD1. This CDR3 comprises 15 residues. This CDR3 reads CAGSLAGGGGNTIYF. Written as DNA, the CDR3 is TGTGCCGGCAGTTTAGCAGGGGGCGGTGGAAACACCATATATTTT.